This entry features one TCR beta chain sequence. The record originates from a study of T cell changes during pregnancy in multiple sclerosis. The repertoire was sequenced with immunoSEQ multiplex PCR; TCRdb's copy has only in-frame clones and lacks some. The repertoire holds about 42,000 clones, with about 89% as singletons. The CDR3 extends over 15 amino acids. V was cut by 7 bases and J by 4 bases, with 20 bases left in between. From germline, CDR1 is MNHEY and CDR2 SVGAGI. The chain carries TRBV6-5 and TRBJ2-7, with D perhaps TRBD2 (7 bases). The source was CD4+ T cells from peripheral blood mononuclear cells, collected before pregnancy. This clonotype originated in a female donor with multiple sclerosis, enrolled in a pregnancy study. Here the CDR3 DNA reads TGTGCCAGCACCGGGGGGCAGGGAGGGCGTTACGAGCAGTACTTC. Translated: CASTGGQGGRYEQYF.